A selection of T cell receptor beta chains follows, all from one sample in a study of cytomegalovirus exposure and HLA in healthy donors. Sequencing used immunoSEQ multiplex PCR; TCRdb keeps in-frame clones, though not all of them. Of some 190,000 clones listed, 70% to 80% were seen once; the top ten hold around 1.5%. Sequenced sample: PBMCs. Receptors were obtained from a man aged 18-30 years in good health and CMV-seronegative. The CDR3 runs from the conserved cysteine through the conserved F or W.

j_call v_call cdr3_aa
TRBJ1-3 TRBV7-3 CASSLRRGNTIYF
TRBJ1-1 TRBV4-3 CASSQDRYRANTEAFF
TRBJ2-4 TRBV7-2 CASSLWGDIQYF
TRBJ2-1 TRBV7-9 CASSYSGRARNEQFF
TRBJ1-4 TRBV27 CASSLSPGRNEKLFF
TRBJ1-3 TRBV14 CASSQDRGAGNTIYF
TRBJ2-5 TRBV7-2 CASSLDAGWTGGGETQYF
TRBJ1-4 TRBV2 CASSDSKELFF
TRBJ2-7 TRBV18 CASSQHVGTAYEQYF
TRBJ2-7 TRBV11-3 CASSHRRYSEQYF
TRBJ2-3 TRBV16 CASSQSRDWPTDTQYF
TRBJ1-1 TRBV7-2 CASSQDRDLGLNTEAFF
TRBJ2-7 TRBV6-7 CASSYYGFGTFSYEQYF
TRBJ2-5 TRBV29-1 CSVEGLTETQYF
TRBJ2-3 TRBV7-8 CASRADRTLTDTQYF
TRBJ1-2 TRBV6-1 CASSEEVLADGYTF
TRBJ2-7 TRBV30 CAWSPGTGLCEQYF